One and the same sample provided the 14 T cell receptor beta chains below, sequenced in a study of regulatory T cells in long-lasting Graves disease. Indicated time point: newly diagnosed GD, antithyroid drugs for less than 3 months. Isolated PBMC RNA provided the starting material for the TCR library. HTBI primers from iRepertoire and Arm-PCR of CDR3 regions yielded the TCR beta libraries. TCRdb redid the calling of the multiplex PCR reads with MiXCR, one entry per CDR3 protein. The data hold 380,000 or so distinct CDR3 sequences, with about 17% observed a single time. This sample also appeared in a second study, on T cells in Graves' hyperthyroidism and ophthalmopathy.

Sequenced here: peripheral blood mononuclear cells (PBMCs), sampled at new diagnosis, from a patient treated with antithyroid drugs. The receptors here all came from a woman under 30 with Graves disease.

This clonotype was recorded many times. The chain carries TRBV7-2 and TRBJ2-7; D is possibly TRBD1 or TRBD2 (5 bases each). Germline CDR1 is SGHTA and CDR2 is FQGNSA. V shed 1 base and J shed 0 bases, with 10 bases lying between them. The CDR3 loop spans 15 amino acids. CDR3 nucleotide sequence: TGTGCCAGCAGCTTAGGAGCAGGGAGCTCCTACGAGCAGTACTTC. It codes for CASSLGAGSSYEQYF.

This clonotype was observed many times. The rearrangement links TRBV12-3 or TRBV12-4 to TRBJ2-3, with 10 bases lining up with TRBD1. V lost 4 bases, J lost 0 bases, and 4 bases stayed unmatched. CDR3 length equals 16 residues. The CDR3 coding sequence is TGTGCCAGCAGTTATGACAGGGGGCGCAGCACAGATACGCAGTATTTT. Translated, it gives CASSYDRGRSTDTQYF.

V and J are TRBV7-2 and TRBJ2-1; the D gene could be TRBD1 or TRBD2 (5 bases each). The V and J ends lost 3 bases and 4 bases respectively, with 13 bases between them. CDR3 length: 15 residues. Germline-derived CDR1 and CDR2 are SGHTA and FQGNSA. CDR3 DNA: TGTGCCAGCAGCTTTCCGGGACGGCTATACAATGAGCAGTTCTTC. It yields the protein CASSFPGRLYNEQFF.

On this clonotype itself: With a much larger clone just one base away, this may be a read error. V and J are TRBV6-1 and TRBJ1-5; possibly TRBD1 for D (5 bases). Germline lookup yields CDR1 MNHNS and CDR2 SASEGT. V lost 6 bases and J lost 3, with 12 bases in between. The CDR3 spans 14 residues. CDR3 sequence reads: CASSETEFNQPQHF. Written as DNA, the CDR3 is TGTGCCAGCAGCGAGACAGAGTTCAATCAGCCCCAGCATTTT.

J is TRBJ1-2 and V is TRBV5-1; 8 bases are a match to TRBD1. The CDR3 sequence is 15 residues long. J was trimmed by 7 bases and V by 5 bases; bases with no gene match: 13. CDR1 is SGHRS and CDR2 is YFSETQ in the germline V gene. Here the CDR3 reads CASSIAPGQAVGYTF. CDR3 DNA: TGCGCCAGCAGTATAGCCCCGGGACAGGCGGTTGGCTACACCTTC.

This clonotype was picked up many times. The chain is built from TRBV7-2 and TRBJ1-5, with D unclear. The V gene lost 1 base and the J gene lost 1 base, with 2 bases spanning the gap. Per the germline V gene, CDR1 is SGHTA and CDR2 is FQGNSA. This CDR3 has 13 amino acids. DNA of the CDR3: TGTGCCAGCAGCTTAGTCAGCAATCAGCCCCAGCATTTT. Amino acids: CASSLVSNQPQHF.

This clonotype appeared a few times. The rearrangement joins TRBV15 to TRBJ1-6; D not resolved. The CDR3 runs to 16 residues. CDR1 LNHNV and CDR2 YYDKDF come from the germline V gene (reference sequence). Trimming removed 5 bases at V and 7 bases at J, with 18 bases between. The CDR3 loop is CATSPKGNWANSPLHF. The CDR3 DNA is TGTGCCACCAGCCCAAAAGGGAATTGGGCAAATTCACCCCTCCACTTT.

A remark on this clonotype: One junction end disagrees with the germline gene, perhaps due to a read error. The chain uses TRBV5-1 and TRBJ2-2, with 9 nucleotides matching TRBD2. Germline V lookup: CDR1 SGHRS, CDR2 YFSETQ. The CDR3 totals 14 residues. The chain's CDR3 is CASTASGTAGELVF. The CDR3 nucleotides read TGCGCCAGCACGGCTAGCGGGACAGCCGGGGAGCTGGTTTTT.

This clonotype was counted once. As DNA, the CDR3 is TGTGCCAGCAGCTTGGCAGGGGCATCCGGAAACACCATATATTTT. The encoded protein is CASSLAGASGNTIYF. This chain uses TRBV5-4 with TRBJ1-3, with a weak D call TRBD1 (6 bases). This CDR3 comprises 15 residues. V shed 0 bases and J shed 4 bases, with 11 bases lying between them. Germline loops: CDR1 SGHNT, CDR2 YYREEE (reference sequence).

There are many counts of this clonotype. The chain uses TRBV2 and TRBJ2-7; the D is unclear. This CDR3 region has 13 residues. Germline-derived CDR1 and CDR2 are SNHLY and FYNNEI. V lost 1 base, J lost 7 bases, and 11 bases lay in between. The CDR3 sequence: CASSEGPTREQYF. CDR3 bases: TGTGCCAGCAGTGAAGGACCGACACGGGAGCAGTACTTC.

The chain uses TRBV30 and TRBJ2-1; TRBD2 matches 10 bases. Germline V gives CDR1 GTSNPN, CDR2 SVGIG (reference sequence). The CDR3 covers 15 residues. Trimming at V came to 0 bases and at J to 5 bases, leaving 4 bases not matched to a gene. CDR3 in DNA: TGTGCCTGGAGTGTAAGCGGGGGGGCCGACAATGAGCAGTTCTTC. Amino acids: CAWSVSGGADNEQFF.

This clonotype was seen only a few times. This may arise from a read error, as a much more abundant clone is one base away. This sequence joins TRBV7-2 and TRBJ2-1, with D maybe TRBD2 (5 bases). Trimming shortened V by 5 bases and J by 0 bases, and 14 bases separated the two germline ends. The CDR3 covers 16 residues. CDR1 is SGHTA, CDR2 FQGNSA, per germline. This CDR3 reads CASSPRTASSYNEQFF. CDR3 in DNA: TGTGCCAGCAGCCCACGGACTGCCAGCTCCTACAATGAGCAGTTCTTC. Full variable domain (missing parts from reference TRBV7-2 and TRBJ2-1): GAGVSQSPSNKVTEKGKDVELRCDPISGHTALYWYRQSLGQGLEFLIYFQGNSAPDKSGLPSDRFSAERTGGSVSTLTIQRTQQEDSAVYLCASSPRTASSYNEQFFGPGTRLTVL.

This clonotype was recorded at least ten times. The chain has TRBV5-1 and TRBJ2-5; the D gene is possibly TRBD2 (6 bases). The V gene's germline CDR1 is SGHRS and CDR2 YFSETQ. The CDR3 sequence is 13 residues long. The V and J ends lost 7 bases and 5 bases respectively, with 15 bases between them. The CDR3 region has the DNA TGCGCCAGCCGGCGGGGAAGGGGCGAGACCCAGTACTTC. It translates to CASRRGRGETQYF.

This clonotype was observed a handful of times. The rearrangement uses TRBV27 and TRBJ2-7, with 8 bases lining up with TRBD1. The CDR3 runs to 12 residues. The germline gives CDR1 MNHEY, CDR2 SMNVEV (reference sequence). The trim removed 10 bases at V and 7 bases at J, leaving 9 bases unmatched. For the CDR3, the DNA is TGTGCCACCTCGGAGACAGGGGTAGAGCAGTACTTC. This translates into CATSETGVEQYF.